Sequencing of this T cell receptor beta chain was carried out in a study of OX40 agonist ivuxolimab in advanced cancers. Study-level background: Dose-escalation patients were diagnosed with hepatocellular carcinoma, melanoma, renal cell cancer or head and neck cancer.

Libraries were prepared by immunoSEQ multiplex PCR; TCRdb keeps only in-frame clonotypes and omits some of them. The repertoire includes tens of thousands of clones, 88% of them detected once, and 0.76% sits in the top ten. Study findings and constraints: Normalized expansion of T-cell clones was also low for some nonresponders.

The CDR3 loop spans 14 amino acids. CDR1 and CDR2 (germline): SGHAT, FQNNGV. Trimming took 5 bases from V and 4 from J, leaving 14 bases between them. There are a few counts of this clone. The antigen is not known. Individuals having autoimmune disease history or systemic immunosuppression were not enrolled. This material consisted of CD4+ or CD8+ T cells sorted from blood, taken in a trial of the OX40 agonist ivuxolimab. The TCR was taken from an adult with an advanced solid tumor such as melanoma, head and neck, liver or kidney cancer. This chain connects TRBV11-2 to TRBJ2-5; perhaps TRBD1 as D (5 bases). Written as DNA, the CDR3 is TGTGCCAGCAGCACAAGTAGGGGTTTAGAGACCCAGTACTTC. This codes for CASSTSRGLETQYF. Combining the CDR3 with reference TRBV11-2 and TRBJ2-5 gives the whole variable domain EAGVAQSPRYKIIEKRQSVAFWCNPISGHATLYWYQQILGQGPKLLIQFQNNGVVDDSQLPKDRFSAERLKGVDSTLKIQPAKLEDSAVYLCASSTSRGLETQYFGPGTRLLVL.